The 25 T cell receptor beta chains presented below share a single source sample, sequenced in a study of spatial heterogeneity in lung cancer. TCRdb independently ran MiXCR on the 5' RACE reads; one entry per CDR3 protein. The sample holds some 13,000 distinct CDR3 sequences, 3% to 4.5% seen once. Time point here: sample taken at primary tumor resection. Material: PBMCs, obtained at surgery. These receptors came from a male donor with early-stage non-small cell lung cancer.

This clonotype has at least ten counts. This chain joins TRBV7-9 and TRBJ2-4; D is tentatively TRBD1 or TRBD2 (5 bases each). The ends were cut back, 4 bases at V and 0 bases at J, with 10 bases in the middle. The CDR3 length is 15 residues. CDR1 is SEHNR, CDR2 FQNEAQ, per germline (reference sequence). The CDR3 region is CASSSRGLAKNIQYF. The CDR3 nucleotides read TGTGCCAGCAGCTCCCGGGGCTTAGCCAAAAACATTCAGTACTTC.

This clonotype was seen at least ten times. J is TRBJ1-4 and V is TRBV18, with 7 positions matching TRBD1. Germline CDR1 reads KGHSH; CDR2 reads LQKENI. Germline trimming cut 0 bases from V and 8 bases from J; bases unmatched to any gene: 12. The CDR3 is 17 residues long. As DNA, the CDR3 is TGTGCCAGCTCACCACCGCTCAGGGGGGTGGAGAGAGAAAAACTGTTTTTT. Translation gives CASSPPLRGVEREKLFF.

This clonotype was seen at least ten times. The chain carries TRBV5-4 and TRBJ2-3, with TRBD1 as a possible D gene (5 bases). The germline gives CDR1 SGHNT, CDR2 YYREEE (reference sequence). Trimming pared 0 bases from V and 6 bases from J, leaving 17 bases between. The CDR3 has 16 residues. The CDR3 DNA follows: TGTGCCAGCAGCTTGGCAGGGATGCGGAGTGCGGATACGCAGTATTTT. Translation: CASSLAGMRSADTQYF.

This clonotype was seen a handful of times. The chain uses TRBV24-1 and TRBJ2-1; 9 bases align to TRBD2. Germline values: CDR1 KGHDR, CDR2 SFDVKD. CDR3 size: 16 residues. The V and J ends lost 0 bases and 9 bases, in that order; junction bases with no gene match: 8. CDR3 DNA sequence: TGTGCCACCAGTGATTTGACAACTAGCGGGCTCGGTGAGCAGTTCTTC. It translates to CATSDLTTSGLGEQFF.

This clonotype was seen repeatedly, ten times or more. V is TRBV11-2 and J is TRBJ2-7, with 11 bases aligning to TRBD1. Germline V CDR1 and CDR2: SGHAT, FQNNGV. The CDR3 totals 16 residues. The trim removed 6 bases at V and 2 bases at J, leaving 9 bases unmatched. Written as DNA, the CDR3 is TGTGCCAGCAGTCCGATCGGGGGACAGGGGGCCTACGAGCAGTACTTC. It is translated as CASSPIGGQGAYEQYF.

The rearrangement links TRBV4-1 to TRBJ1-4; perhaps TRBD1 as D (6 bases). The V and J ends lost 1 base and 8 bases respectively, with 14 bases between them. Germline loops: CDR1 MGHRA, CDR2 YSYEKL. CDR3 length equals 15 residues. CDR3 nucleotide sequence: TGCGCCAGCAGCCAAGCCGGGGGGCATGGGGAAAAACTGTTTTTT. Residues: CASSQAGGHGEKLFF.

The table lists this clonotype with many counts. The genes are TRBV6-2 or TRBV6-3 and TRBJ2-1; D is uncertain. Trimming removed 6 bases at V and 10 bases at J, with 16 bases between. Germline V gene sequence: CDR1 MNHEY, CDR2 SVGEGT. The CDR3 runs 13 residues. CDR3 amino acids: CASRLYDPPEQFF. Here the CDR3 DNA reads TGTGCCAGCAGACTTTACGACCCCCCCGAGCAGTTCTTC.

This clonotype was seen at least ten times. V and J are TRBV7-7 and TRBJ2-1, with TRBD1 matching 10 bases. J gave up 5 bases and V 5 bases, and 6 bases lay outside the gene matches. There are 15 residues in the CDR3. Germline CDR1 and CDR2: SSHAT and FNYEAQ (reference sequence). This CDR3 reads CASSTGTGAHNEQFF. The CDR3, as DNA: TGTGCCAGCAGCACCGGGACAGGGGCCCACAATGAGCAGTTCTTC.

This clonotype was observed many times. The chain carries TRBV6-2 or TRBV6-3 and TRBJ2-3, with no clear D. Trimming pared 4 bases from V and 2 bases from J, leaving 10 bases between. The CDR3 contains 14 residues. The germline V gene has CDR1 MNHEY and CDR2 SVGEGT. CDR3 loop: CASSFVGPTDTQYF. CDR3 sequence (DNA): TGTGCCAGCAGTTTCGTCGGGCCCACAGATACGCAGTATTTT.

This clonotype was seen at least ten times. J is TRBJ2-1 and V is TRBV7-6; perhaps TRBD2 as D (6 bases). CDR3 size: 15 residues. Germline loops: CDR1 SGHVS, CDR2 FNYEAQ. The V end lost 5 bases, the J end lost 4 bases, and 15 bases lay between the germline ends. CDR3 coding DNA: TGTGCCAGCAGCCCTTCGGTGGGGGGTTACAATGAGCAGTTCTTC. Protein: CASSPSVGGYNEQFF.

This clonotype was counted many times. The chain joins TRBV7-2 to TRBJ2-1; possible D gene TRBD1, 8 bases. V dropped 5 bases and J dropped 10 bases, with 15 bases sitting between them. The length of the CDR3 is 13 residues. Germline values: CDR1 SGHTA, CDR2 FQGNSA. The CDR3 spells CASSADRGGEQFF. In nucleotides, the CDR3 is TGTGCCAGCAGCGCCGACAGGGGAGGGGAGCAGTTCTTC.

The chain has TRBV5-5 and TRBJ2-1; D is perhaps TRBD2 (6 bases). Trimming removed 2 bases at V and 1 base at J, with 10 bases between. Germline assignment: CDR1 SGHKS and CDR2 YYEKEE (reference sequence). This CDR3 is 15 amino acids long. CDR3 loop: CASSFRLVSYNEQFF. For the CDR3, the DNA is TGTGCCAGCAGCTTCCGACTAGTGTCCTACAATGAGCAGTTCTTC.

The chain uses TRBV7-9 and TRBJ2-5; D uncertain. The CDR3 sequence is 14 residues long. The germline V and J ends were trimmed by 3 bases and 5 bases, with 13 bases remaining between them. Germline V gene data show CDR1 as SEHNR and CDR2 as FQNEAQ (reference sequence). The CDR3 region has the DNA TGTGCCAGCAGCTTCTCCACTCTGGGCGAGACCCAGTACTTC. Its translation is CASSFSTLGETQYF.

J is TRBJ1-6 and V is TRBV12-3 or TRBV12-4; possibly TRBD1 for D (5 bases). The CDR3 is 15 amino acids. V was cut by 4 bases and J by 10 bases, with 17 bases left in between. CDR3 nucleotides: TGTGCCAGCAGTTACCTGGCAGGGCCAACCTCACCCCTCCACTTT. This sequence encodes CASSYLAGPTSPLHF.

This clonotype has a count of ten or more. In DNA form, the CDR3 reads TGTGCCAGTAGCCCAGGGGGGCTCCCGCGAGAAAAACTGTTTTTT. This sequence encodes CASSPGGLPREKLFF. This chain connects TRBV19 to TRBJ1-4; 7 bases fit TRBD1. Germline V gene sequence: CDR1 LNHDA, CDR2 SQIVND (reference sequence). Trimming took 6 bases from V and 8 from J; bases not matched to a gene: 12. The CDR3 is made up of 15 amino acids.

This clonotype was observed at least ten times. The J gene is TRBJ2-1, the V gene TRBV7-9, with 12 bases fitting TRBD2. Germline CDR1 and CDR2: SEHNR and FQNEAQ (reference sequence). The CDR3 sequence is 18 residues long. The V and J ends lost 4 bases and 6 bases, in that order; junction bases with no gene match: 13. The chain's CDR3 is CASSSSRLAGGPGNEQFF. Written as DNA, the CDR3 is TGTGCCAGCAGCTCGTCGAGGCTAGCGGGAGGGCCCGGCAATGAGCAGTTCTTC. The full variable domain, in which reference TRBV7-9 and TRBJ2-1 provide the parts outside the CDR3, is DTGVSQNPRHKITKRGQNVTFRCDPISEHNRLYWYRQTLGQGPEFLTYFQNEAQLEKSRLLSDRFSAERPKGSFSTLEIQRTEQGDSAMYLCASSSSRLAGGPGNEQFFGPGTRLTVL.

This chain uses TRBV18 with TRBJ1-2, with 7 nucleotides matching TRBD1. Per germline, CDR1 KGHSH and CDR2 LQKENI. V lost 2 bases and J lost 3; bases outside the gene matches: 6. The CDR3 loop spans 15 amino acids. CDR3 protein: CASSPFGRGDYGYTF. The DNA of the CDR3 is TGTGCCAGCTCACCATTCGGCAGGGGGGACTATGGCTACACCTTC.

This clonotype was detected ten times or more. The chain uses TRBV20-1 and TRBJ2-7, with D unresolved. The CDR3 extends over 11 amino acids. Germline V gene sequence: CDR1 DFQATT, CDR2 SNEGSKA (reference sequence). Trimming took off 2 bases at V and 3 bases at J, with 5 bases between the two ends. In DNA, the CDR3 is TGCAGTGCTAGATTGGACTACGAGCAGTACTTC. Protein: CSARLDYEQYF.

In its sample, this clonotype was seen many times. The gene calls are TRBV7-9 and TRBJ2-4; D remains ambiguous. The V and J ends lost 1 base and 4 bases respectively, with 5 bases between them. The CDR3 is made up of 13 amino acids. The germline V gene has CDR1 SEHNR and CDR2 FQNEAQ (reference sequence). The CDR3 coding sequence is TGTGCCAGCAGCTTAGACGGGAAAAACATTCAGTACTTC. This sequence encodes CASSLDGKNIQYF.

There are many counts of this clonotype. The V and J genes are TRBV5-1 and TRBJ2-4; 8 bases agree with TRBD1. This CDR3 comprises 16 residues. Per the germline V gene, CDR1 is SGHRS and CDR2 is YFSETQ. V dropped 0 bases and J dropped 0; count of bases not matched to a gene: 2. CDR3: CASSLVQGGAKNIQYF. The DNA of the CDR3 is TGCGCCAGCAGCTTGGTACAGGGGGGAGCCAAAAACATTCAGTACTTC.

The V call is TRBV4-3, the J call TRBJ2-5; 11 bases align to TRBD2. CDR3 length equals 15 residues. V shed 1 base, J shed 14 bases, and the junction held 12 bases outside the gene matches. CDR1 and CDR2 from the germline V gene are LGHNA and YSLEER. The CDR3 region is CASSQVASGRYAPYF. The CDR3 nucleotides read TGCGCCAGCAGCCAAGTAGCTAGCGGGAGGTATGCGCCCTACTTC.

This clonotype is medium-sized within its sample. CDR3 sequence (DNA): TGCGCCAGCAGCCCAGCGGTTGCCTCCTACGAGCAGTACTTC. This sequence encodes CASSPAVASYEQYF. The gene calls are TRBV5-1 and TRBJ2-7; D perhaps matches TRBD2 (5 bases). The CDR3 runs 14 residues. Between the trimmed V and J ends, which lost 4 bases and 0 bases, there was a span of 11 bases. Germline CDR1 reads SGHRS; CDR2 reads YFSETQ.

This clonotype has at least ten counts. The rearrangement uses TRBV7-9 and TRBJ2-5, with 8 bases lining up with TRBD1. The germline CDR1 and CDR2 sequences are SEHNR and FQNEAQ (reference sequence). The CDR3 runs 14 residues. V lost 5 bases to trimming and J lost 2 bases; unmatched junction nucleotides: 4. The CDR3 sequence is CASSIRGRQETQYF. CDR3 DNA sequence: TGTGCCAGCAGCATCAGGGGGCGACAAGAGACCCAGTACTTC.

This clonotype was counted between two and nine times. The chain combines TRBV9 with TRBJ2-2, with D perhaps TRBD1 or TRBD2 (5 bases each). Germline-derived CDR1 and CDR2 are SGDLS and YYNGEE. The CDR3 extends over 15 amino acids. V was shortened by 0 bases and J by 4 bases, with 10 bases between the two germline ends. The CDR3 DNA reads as TGTGCCAGCAGCGTAGAGTTTGGGGGCACCGGGGAGCTGTTTTTT. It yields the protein CASSVEFGGTGELFF.

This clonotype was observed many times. CDR3 residues: CASSPRPGGSYEQYF. CDR3 nucleotides: TGTGCCAGCAGTCCACGTCCGGGGGGCTCCTACGAGCAGTACTTC. The chain has TRBV6-5 and TRBJ2-7; 7 bases align to TRBD2. CDR3 length equals 15 residues. Germline lookup yields CDR1 MNHEY and CDR2 SVGAGI. V lost 5 bases to trimming and J lost 0 bases; unmatched junction nucleotides: 7.